The rows below give T cell receptor beta chains drawn from one sample of a study of early T cells in non-severe SARS-CoV-2 infection. MiXCR was run by TCRdb on the 5' RACE reads, yielding one entry per CDR3 protein. The table shows over 60,000 distinct CDR3 sequences, with 9.5% occurring only once. Sequencing used whole blood. Receptors originate from an adult who was a healthcare worker with PCR-confirmed SARS-CoV-2 infection or an uninfected control (not recorded which). Each CDR3 is given with its conserved first and last residue. A D gene is named only where the DNA matches it firmly. Rows may omit the clone size; those that give it use once, few, many or a size class.

d_gene: NA; abundance: few; j_gene: TRBJ2-5; v_gene: TRBV29-1; CDR3nt: TGCAGCGTTGAAGACAACCAACCCCAAGAGACCCAGTACTTC; CDR3aa: CSVEDNQPQETQYF
d_gene: NA; abundance: NA; j_gene: TRBJ1-4; v_gene: TRBV29-1; CDR3nt: TGCAGCGTTGAGGTTGACGAAAAACTGTTTTTT; CDR3aa: CSVEVDEKLFF
d_gene: TRBD2; abundance: NA; j_gene: TRBJ2-3; v_gene: TRBV7-3; CDR3nt: TGTGCCAGCAGCTCCCGGACTAGCGGGGCCACAGATACGCAGTATTTT; CDR3aa: CASSSRTSGATDTQYF
d_gene: NA; abundance: many; j_gene: TRBJ1-2; v_gene: TRBV20-1; CDR3nt: TGCAGTGCTAGAGACAGGGATAACTATGGCTACACCTTC; CDR3aa: CSARDRDNYGYTF
d_gene: NA; abundance: few; j_gene: TRBJ2-7; v_gene: TRBV10-3; CDR3nt: TGTGCCATCAGTGGGGGCAGGACAGAGACCTACGAGCAGTACTTC; CDR3aa: CAISGGRTETYEQYF
d_gene: NA; abundance: few; j_gene: TRBJ2-5; v_gene: TRBV7-2; CDR3nt: TGTGCCAGCAGCTTAGACAGTGCAGGGGAGACCCAGTACTTC; CDR3aa: CASSLDSAGETQYF
d_gene: TRBD1; abundance: NA; j_gene: TRBJ1-1; v_gene: TRBV25-1; CDR3nt: TGTGCCAGCAGTGAACAGACAGGGGCTTTTCCTGAAGCTTTCTTT; CDR3aa: CASSEQTGAFPEAFF
d_gene: TRBD1; abundance: NA; j_gene: TRBJ2-1; v_gene: TRBV6-2/TRBV6-3; CDR3nt: TGTGCCAGCAGTTACGATTTTGTGGGGACAGGGAGTGGAAATGAGCAGTTCTTC; CDR3aa: CASSYDFVGTGSGNEQFF
d_gene: TRBD2; abundance: NA; j_gene: TRBJ2-7; v_gene: TRBV7-2; CDR3nt: TGTGCCAGCAGCGGGCGGACTAGTTCCGAGCAGTACTTC; CDR3aa: CASSGRTSSEQYF
d_gene: NA; abundance: many; j_gene: TRBJ2-7; v_gene: TRBV3-1; CDR3nt: TGTGCCAGCAGCCAAAGTTTTAGGAGCGAGCAGTACTTC; CDR3aa: CASSQSFRSEQYF
d_gene: TRBD1; abundance: many; j_gene: TRBJ2-3; v_gene: TRBV20-1; CDR3nt: TGCAGTGCTAGGCAGGGGGCGCGCGATGGGCAGTATTTT; CDR3aa: CSARQGARDGQYF
d_gene: NA; abundance: few; j_gene: TRBJ2-1; v_gene: TRBV13; CDR3nt: TGTGCCAGCAGCGGAACGGGACCGCTTCTGTACAATGAGCAGTTCTTC; CDR3aa: CASSGTGPLLYNEQFF
d_gene: TRBD1; abundance: NA; j_gene: TRBJ2-7; v_gene: TRBV6-5; CDR3nt: TGTGCCAGCAGCCTAACCGGGACAGGGTACTACGAGCAGTACTTC; CDR3aa: CASSLTGTGYYEQYF
d_gene: TRBD2; abundance: NA; j_gene: TRBJ2-3; v_gene: TRBV5-5; CDR3nt: TGTGCCAGCAGCTTGGATGCGGGAGCGGGAGATACGCAGTATTTT; CDR3aa: CASSLDAGAGDTQYF
d_gene: NA; abundance: NA; j_gene: TRBJ1-1; v_gene: TRBV6-5; CDR3nt: TGTGCCAGCAGTTACTCGATTGAGGGGAACACTGAAGCTTTCTTT; CDR3aa: CASSYSIEGNTEAFF
d_gene: NA; abundance: many; j_gene: TRBJ2-1; v_gene: TRBV11-2; CDR3nt: TGTGCCAGCAGCTTAGAACCCGGTGGGGGGGCAGATGAGCAGTTCTTC; CDR3aa: CASSLEPGGGADEQFF
d_gene: TRBD2; abundance: many; j_gene: TRBJ2-2; v_gene: TRBV4-2; CDR3nt: TGTGCCAGCAGCCCCTGGACTAGCGGGAGTGAGGGCGGGGAGCTGTTTTTT; CDR3aa: CASSPWTSGSEGGELFF
d_gene: NA; abundance: NA; j_gene: TRBJ1-1; v_gene: TRBV11-2; CDR3nt: TGTGCCAGCAGCCCCAGCGCACCCCTACAGCTTTTCTTT; CDR3aa: CASSPSAPLQLFF
d_gene: TRBD2; abundance: few; j_gene: TRBJ2-3; v_gene: TRBV3-1; CDR3nt: TGTGCCAGCGGATGGGGGACTAGCGGCACAGATACGCAGTATTTT; CDR3aa: CASGWGTSGTDTQYF
d_gene: NA; abundance: NA; j_gene: TRBJ2-1; v_gene: TRBV6-1; CDR3nt: TGTGCCAGCAGCGTTCCCGAAAACTCCTACAATGAGCAGTTCTTC; CDR3aa: CASSVPENSYNEQFF
d_gene: TRBD2; abundance: few; j_gene: TRBJ2-1; v_gene: TRBV19; CDR3nt: TGTGCCAGTAGCCTACTAGCGGGAGTAGGGAATGAGCAGTTCTTC; CDR3aa: CASSLLAGVGNEQFF
d_gene: NA; abundance: few; j_gene: TRBJ1-6; v_gene: TRBV2; CDR3nt: TGTGCCAGCAGTGTCTACAGTAATTCACCCCTCCACTTT; CDR3aa: CASSVYSNSPLHF
d_gene: NA; abundance: many; j_gene: TRBJ2-3; v_gene: TRBV7-9; CDR3nt: TGTGCCAGCAGCTTAGGTTACCTCATGAGTGCGCAGTATTTT; CDR3aa: CASSLGYLMSAQYF
d_gene: NA; abundance: NA; j_gene: TRBJ2-2; v_gene: TRBV11-2; CDR3nt: TGTGCCAGCAGCCCTCTCACGGACGGGGAGCTGTTTTTT; CDR3aa: CASSPLTDGELFF
d_gene: TRBD2; abundance: many; j_gene: TRBJ2-3; v_gene: TRBV7-2; CDR3nt: TGTGCCAGCAGCTTAGACCCGGGGGGGGCAGATACGCAGTATTTT; CDR3aa: CASSLDPGGADTQYF
d_gene: TRBD2; abundance: many; j_gene: TRBJ2-1; v_gene: TRBV6-6; CDR3nt: TGTGCCAGCAGTTCAACCAAGAGCGGGAGCTCCTACAATGAGCAGTTCTTC; CDR3aa: CASSSTKSGSSYNEQFF
d_gene: NA; abundance: NA; j_gene: TRBJ2-1; v_gene: TRBV7-7; CDR3nt: TGTGCCAGCAGCTTAGGGCTAGCAGGGCCAAATGAGCAGTTCTTC; CDR3aa: CASSLGLAGPNEQFF
d_gene: NA; abundance: many; j_gene: TRBJ1-2; v_gene: TRBV14; CDR3nt: TGTGCCAGCAGCGAAAACGTTGTTGGTGGCTACACCTTC; CDR3aa: CASSENVVGGYTF
d_gene: NA; abundance: NA; j_gene: TRBJ1-2; v_gene: TRBV29-1; CDR3nt: TGCAGCGTTGTCGGAGATAAGAACACGGGCACCTTC; CDR3aa: CSVVGDKNTGTF
d_gene: NA; abundance: NA; j_gene: TRBJ2-1; v_gene: TRBV20-1; CDR3nt: TGCAGTGCAGAGGGAGAAGGTTACAATGAGCAGTTCTTC; CDR3aa: CSAEGEGYNEQFF
d_gene: TRBD1; abundance: NA; j_gene: TRBJ1-2; v_gene: TRBV7-3; CDR3nt: TGTGCCAGCAGCTTAACAGGGGGCGACTATGGCTACACCTTC; CDR3aa: CASSLTGGDYGYTF
d_gene: NA; abundance: many; j_gene: TRBJ2-7; v_gene: TRBV28; CDR3nt: TGTGCCAGCAGCCCGCCGGGGGTGGTCTACGAGCAGTACTTC; CDR3aa: CASSPPGVVYEQYF
d_gene: NA; abundance: many; j_gene: TRBJ2-7; v_gene: TRBV2; CDR3nt: TGTGCCAGCAGTACTAACTCCTACGAGCAGTACTTC; CDR3aa: CASSTNSYEQYF
d_gene: NA; abundance: few; j_gene: TRBJ2-5; v_gene: TRBV5-4; CDR3nt: TGTGCCAGCAGCTTGTCGATTCAAGAGACCCAGTACTTC; CDR3aa: CASSLSIQETQYF
d_gene: NA; abundance: few; j_gene: TRBJ2-6; v_gene: TRBV24-1; CDR3nt: TGTGCCACCAGTGGTGGGCCGGGGGCCAACGTCCTGACTTTC; CDR3aa: CATSGGPGANVLTF
d_gene: TRBD2; abundance: many; j_gene: TRBJ2-3; v_gene: TRBV12-3/TRBV12-4; CDR3nt: TGTGCCAGCAGTTTAGGCGGGGGGGATGGGGATACGCAGTATTTT; CDR3aa: CASSLGGGDGDTQYF
d_gene: TRBD2; abundance: few; j_gene: TRBJ2-3; v_gene: TRBV29-1; CDR3nt: TGCAGCGTTGAAATAGCGGGGATCAACCCGTACACAGATACGCAGTATTTT; CDR3aa: CSVEIAGINPYTDTQYF
d_gene: NA; abundance: NA; j_gene: TRBJ2-3; v_gene: TRBV20-1; CDR3nt: TGCAGTGCCCCTTCGACAACAATCGGCACAGATACGCAGTATTTT; CDR3aa: CSAPSTTIGTDTQYF
d_gene: NA; abundance: NA; j_gene: TRBJ2-7; v_gene: TRBV3-1; CDR3nt: TGTGCCAGCAGCCAAGAAAGGCTTTCTTCAGGGCGGTACTTC; CDR3aa: CASSQERLSSGRYF
d_gene: NA; abundance: NA; j_gene: TRBJ2-7; v_gene: TRBV27; CDR3nt: TGTGCCAGCGGAAGGGTCCACGAGCAGTACTTC; CDR3aa: CASGRVHEQYF
d_gene: TRBD2; abundance: many; j_gene: TRBJ2-1; v_gene: TRBV20-1; CDR3nt: TGCAGTGCCTCCAGAACCGGGACTAGCAGCTACAATGAGCAGTTCTTC; CDR3aa: CSASRTGTSSYNEQFF
d_gene: NA; abundance: many; j_gene: TRBJ1-6; v_gene: TRBV5-1; CDR3nt: TGCGCCAGCAGCTTGGATGGCAGGGGAACCTCTAATTCACCCCTCCACTTT; CDR3aa: CASSLDGRGTSNSPLHF
d_gene: NA; abundance: NA; j_gene: TRBJ2-2; v_gene: TRBV7-8; CDR3nt: TGTGCCAGCAGCTTAGTACAGGGTCCCGGGGAGCTGTTTTTT; CDR3aa: CASSLVQGPGELFF
d_gene: TRBD2; abundance: many; j_gene: TRBJ2-3; v_gene: TRBV5-4; CDR3nt: TGTGCCAGCAGCCGGGGGCTAGCGGGAGGGGCTAGCACAGATACGCAGTATTTT; CDR3aa: CASSRGLAGGASTDTQYF
d_gene: NA; abundance: few; j_gene: TRBJ2-1; v_gene: TRBV12-3/TRBV12-4; CDR3nt: TGTGCCAGCAGTCTGGTAACAGGCGCATTCTCCTACAATGAGCAGTTCTTC; CDR3aa: CASSLVTGAFSYNEQFF
d_gene: TRBD1; abundance: few; j_gene: TRBJ1-5; v_gene: TRBV20-1; CDR3nt: TGCAGTGCTACTACTCCGGGACAGGGGGATCAGCCCCAGCATTTT; CDR3aa: CSATTPGQGDQPQHF
d_gene: NA; abundance: NA; j_gene: TRBJ1-2; v_gene: TRBV6-5; CDR3nt: TGTGCCAGCAGTTACCGGGCATTTGGTGGCTACACCTTC; CDR3aa: CASSYRAFGGYTF
d_gene: NA; abundance: many; j_gene: TRBJ1-2; v_gene: TRBV2; CDR3nt: TGTGCCAGCAGCCCGGGCGGCTCTAACTATGGCTACACCTTC; CDR3aa: CASSPGGSNYGYTF